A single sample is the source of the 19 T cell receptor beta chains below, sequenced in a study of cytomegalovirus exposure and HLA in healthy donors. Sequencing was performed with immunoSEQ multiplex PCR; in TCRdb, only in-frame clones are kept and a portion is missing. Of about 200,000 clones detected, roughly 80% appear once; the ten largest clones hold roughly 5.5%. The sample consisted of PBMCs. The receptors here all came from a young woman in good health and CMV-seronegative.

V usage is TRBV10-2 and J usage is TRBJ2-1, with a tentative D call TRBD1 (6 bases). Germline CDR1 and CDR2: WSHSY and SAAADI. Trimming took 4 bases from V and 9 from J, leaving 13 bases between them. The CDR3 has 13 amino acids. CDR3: CASSGEGGGEQFF. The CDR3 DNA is TGCGCCAGCAGTGGGGAAGGGGGTGGTGAGCAGTTCTTC.

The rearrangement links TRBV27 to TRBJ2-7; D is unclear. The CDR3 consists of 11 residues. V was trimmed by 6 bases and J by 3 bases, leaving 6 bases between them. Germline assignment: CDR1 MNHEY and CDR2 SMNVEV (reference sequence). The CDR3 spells CASRYNYEQYF. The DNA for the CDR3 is TGTGCCAGCAGATATAACTACGAGCAGTACTTC.

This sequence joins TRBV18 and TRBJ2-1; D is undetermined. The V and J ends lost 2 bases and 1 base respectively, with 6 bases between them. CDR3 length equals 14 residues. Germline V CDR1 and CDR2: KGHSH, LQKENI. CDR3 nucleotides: TGTGCCAGCTCACCAACAGTATCCTACAATGAGCAGTTCTTC. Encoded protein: CASSPTVSYNEQFF.

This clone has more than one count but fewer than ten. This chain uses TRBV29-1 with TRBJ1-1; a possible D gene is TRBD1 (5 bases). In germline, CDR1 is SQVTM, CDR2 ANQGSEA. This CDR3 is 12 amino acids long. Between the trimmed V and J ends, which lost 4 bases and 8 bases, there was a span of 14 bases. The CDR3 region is CSVVWGRDEAFF. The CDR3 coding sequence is TGCAGCGTTGTGTGGGGGAGGGACGAAGCTTTCTTT. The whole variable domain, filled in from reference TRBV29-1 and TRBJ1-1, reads SAVISQKPSRDICQRGTSLTIQCQVDSQVTMMFWYRQQPGQSLTLIATANQGSEATYESGFVIDKFPISRPNLTFSTLTVSNMSPEDSSIYLCSVVWGRDEAFFGQGTRLTVV.

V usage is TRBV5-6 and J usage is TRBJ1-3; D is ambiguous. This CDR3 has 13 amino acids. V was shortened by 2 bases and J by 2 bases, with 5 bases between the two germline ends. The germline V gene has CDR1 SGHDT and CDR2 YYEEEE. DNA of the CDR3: TGTGCCAGCAGCTTATTCACTGGAAACACCATATATTTT. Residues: CASSLFTGNTIYF.

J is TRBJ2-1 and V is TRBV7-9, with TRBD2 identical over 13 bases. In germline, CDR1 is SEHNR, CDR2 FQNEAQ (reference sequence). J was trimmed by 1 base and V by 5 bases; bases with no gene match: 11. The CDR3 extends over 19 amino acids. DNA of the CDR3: TGTGCCAGCAGCGGCCCCCGGACTAGCGGGGGCGAATCCTACAATGAGCAGTTCTTC. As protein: CASSGPRTSGGESYNEQFF.

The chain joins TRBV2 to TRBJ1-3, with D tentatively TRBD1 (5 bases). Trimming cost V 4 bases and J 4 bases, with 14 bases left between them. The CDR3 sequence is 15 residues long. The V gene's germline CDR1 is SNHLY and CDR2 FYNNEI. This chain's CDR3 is CASSGGVRQGNTIYF. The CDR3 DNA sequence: TGTGCCAGCAGTGGAGGGGTCCGACAGGGAAACACCATATATTTT. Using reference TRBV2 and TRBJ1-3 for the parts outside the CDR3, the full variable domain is EPEVTQTPSHQVTQMGQEVILRCVPISNHLYFYWYRQILGQKVEFLVSFYNNEISEKSEIFDDQFSVERPDGSNFTLKIRSTKLEDSAMYFCASSGGVRQGNTIYFGEGSWLTVV.

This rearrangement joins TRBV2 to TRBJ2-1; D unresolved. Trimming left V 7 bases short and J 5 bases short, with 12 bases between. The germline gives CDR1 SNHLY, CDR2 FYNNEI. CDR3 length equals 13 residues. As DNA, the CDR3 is TGTGCCAGCACCCCCGGGCCTGACAATGAGCAGTTCTTC. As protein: CASTPGPDNEQFF.

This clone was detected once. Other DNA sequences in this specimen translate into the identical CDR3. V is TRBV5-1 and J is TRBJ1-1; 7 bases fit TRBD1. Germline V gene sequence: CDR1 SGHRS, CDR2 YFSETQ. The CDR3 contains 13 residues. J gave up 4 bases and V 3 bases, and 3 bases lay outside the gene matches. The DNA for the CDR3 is TGCGCCAGCAGCTCACAGGGGAGCACTGAAGCTTTCTTT. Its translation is CASSSQGSTEAFF.

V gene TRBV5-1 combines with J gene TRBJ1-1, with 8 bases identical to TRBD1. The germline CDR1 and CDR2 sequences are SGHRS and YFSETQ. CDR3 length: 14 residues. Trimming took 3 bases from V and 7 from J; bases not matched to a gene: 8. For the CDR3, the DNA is TGCGCCAGCAGCTACGGACAGGGCGGGGATGAAGCTTTCTTT. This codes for CASSYGQGGDEAFF.

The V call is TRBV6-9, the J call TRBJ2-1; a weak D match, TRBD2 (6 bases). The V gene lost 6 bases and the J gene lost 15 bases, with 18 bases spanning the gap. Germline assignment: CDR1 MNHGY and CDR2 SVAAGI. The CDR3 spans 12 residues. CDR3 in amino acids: CASRGILAGGFF. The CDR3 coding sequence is TGTGCCAGCAGGGGGATTCTAGCCGGGGGGTTCTTC.

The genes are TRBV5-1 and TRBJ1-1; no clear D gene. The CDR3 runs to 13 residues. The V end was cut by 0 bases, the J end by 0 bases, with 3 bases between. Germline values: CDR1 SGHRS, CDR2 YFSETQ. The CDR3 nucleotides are TGCGCCAGCAGCTTGGCCTTGAACACTGAAGCTTTCTTT. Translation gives CASSLALNTEAFF.

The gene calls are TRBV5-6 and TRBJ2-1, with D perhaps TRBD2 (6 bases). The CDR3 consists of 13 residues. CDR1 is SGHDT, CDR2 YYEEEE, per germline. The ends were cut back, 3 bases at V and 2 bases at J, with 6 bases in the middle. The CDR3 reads CASSWGAYNEQFF. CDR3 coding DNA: TGTGCCAGCAGCTGGGGGGCCTACAATGAGCAGTTCTTC.

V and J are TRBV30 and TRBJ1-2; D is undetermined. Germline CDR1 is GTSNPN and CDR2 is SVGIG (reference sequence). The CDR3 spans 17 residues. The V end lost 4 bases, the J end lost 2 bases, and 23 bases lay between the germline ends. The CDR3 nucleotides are TGTGCCTGGACTTATATCTCGGACGGACGAAGGAACTATGGCTACACCTTC. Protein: CAWTYISDGRRNYGYTF.

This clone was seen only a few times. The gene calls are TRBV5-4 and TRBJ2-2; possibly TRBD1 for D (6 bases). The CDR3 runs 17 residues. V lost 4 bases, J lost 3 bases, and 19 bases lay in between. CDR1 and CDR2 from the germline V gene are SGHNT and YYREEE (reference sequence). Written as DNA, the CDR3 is TGTGCCAGCAGCCCGCCAACGACAGGTCGTGACACCGGGGAGCTGTTTTTT. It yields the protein CASSPPTTGRDTGELFF.

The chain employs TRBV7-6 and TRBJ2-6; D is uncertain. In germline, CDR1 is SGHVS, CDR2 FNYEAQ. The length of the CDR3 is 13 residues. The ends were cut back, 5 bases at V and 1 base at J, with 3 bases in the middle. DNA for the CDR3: TGTGCCAGCAGCCGATCTGGGGCCAACGTCCTGACTTTC. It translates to CASSRSGANVLTF.

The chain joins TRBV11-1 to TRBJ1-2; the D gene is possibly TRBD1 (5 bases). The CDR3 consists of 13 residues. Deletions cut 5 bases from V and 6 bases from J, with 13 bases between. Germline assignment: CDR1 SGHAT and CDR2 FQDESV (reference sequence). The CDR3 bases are TGTGCCAGCAGCCACGCCGGGGGAGATGGCTACACCTTC. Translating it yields CASSHAGGDGYTF.

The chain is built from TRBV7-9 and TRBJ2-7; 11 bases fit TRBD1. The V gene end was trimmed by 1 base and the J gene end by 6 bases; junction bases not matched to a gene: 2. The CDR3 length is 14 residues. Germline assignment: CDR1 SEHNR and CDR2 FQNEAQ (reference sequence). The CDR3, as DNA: TGTGCCAGCAGCTTAGTAGGACAGGGGGCCGAGCAGTACTTC. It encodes CASSLVGQGAEQYF.

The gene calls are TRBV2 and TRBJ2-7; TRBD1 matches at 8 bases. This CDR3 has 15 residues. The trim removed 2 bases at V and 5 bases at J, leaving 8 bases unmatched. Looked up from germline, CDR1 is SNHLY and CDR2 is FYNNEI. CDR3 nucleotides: TGTGCCAGCAGTGAACCCAGCAGGGGGCAAAACGAGCAGTACTTC. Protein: CASSEPSRGQNEQYF.